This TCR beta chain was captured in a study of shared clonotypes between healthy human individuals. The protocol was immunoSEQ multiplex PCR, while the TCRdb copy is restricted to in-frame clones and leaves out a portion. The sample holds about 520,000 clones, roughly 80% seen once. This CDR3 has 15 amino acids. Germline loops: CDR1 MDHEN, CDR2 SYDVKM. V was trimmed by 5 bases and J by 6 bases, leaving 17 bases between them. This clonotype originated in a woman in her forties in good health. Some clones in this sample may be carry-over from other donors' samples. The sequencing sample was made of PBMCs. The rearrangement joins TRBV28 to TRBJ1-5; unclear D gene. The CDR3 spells CASSPPTTEGQPQHF. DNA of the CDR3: TGTGCCAGCAGTCCCCCCACCACCGAAGGTCAGCCCCAGCATTTT. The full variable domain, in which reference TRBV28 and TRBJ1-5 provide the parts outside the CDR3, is DVKVTQSSRYLVKRTGEKVFLECVQDMDHENMFWYRQDPGLGLRLIYFSYDVKMKEKGDIPEGYSVSREKKERFSLILESASTNQTSMYLCASSPPTTEGQPQHFGDGTRLSIL.